This record covers a single T cell receptor (beta chain). Libraries were prepared by immunoSEQ multiplex PCR; TCRdb keeps only in-frame clonotypes and omits some of them. The sample has some 170,000 clones; about nine tenths are singletons. The sample belongs to a study of blood T cell repertoires in COVID-19. Between the trimmed V and J ends, which lost 5 bases and 2 bases, there was a span of 10 bases. The CDR3 contains 13 residues. V and J are TRBV12-3 or TRBV12-4 and TRBJ2-7, with TRBD2 as a possible D gene (6 bases). Sequenced material: peripheral blood. The clonotype originates from a woman aged 55-69 years who had recovered from COVID-19. This CDR3 reads CASSGGGPYEQYF. For the CDR3, the DNA is TGTGCCAGCAGTGGGGGAGGTCCCTACGAGCAGTACTTC.